The present entry profiles one TCR beta chain with its context. This record belongs to a study of blood T cells in healthy people across ages. Turning to the study itself: Template switching recovered approximately one barcoded beta molecule for every two T cells.

CDR3 length: 13 residues. V was clipped by 2 bases and J by 3 bases, with 7 bases between them. The germline V gene has CDR1 GTSNPN and CDR2 SVGIG (reference sequence). The use of a sample-barcoded 5' primer and a J-beta primer mix characterized a second PCR of roughly 7 to 11 cycles. MiXCR was run by TCRdb on the 5' RACE reads, yielding one entry per CDR3 protein. Of 910,000 or so distinct CDR3 sequences listed, 51% are singletons. Per individual sample, total RNA of at least 5.5 micrograms was extracted. This clonotype was obtained from a woman aged 60-70 years in good health. Sequenced sample: blood. The chain joins TRBV30 to TRBJ1-4, with D hard to call. CDR3 DNA: TGTGCCTGGAGTAGAGGGTCTAATGAAAAACTGTTTTTT. It encodes CAWSRGSNEKLFF.